The 2 T cell receptor beta chains presented below share a single source sample, sequenced in a study of T cell responses to AZD1222 COVID-19 vaccine. Libraries were prepared by immunoSEQ multiplex PCR; TCRdb keeps only in-frame clonotypes and omits some of them. Among 100,000 to 110,000 clones, around 87% were seen once, and the ten largest hold around 3.8%. The material was peripheral blood, obtained on day 0 of MenACWY control vaccination. The source is an adult in good health.

This clone was detected once. V is TRBV7-9 and J is TRBJ2-5; D remains unclear. Germline V gene data show CDR1 as SEHNR and CDR2 as FQNEAQ (reference sequence). This CDR3 comprises 13 residues. With 2 bases removed from V and 1 base from J, the gap between germline ends came to 5 bases. The CDR3 protein is CASSLNVQETQYF. The CDR3 DNA reads TGTGCCAGCAGCTTAAACGTCCAAGAGACCCAGTACTTC.

The genes are TRBV19 and TRBJ1-1; D unclear. Germline values: CDR1 LNHDA, CDR2 SQIVND (reference sequence). This CDR3 contains 14 residues. The V end was cut by 7 bases, the J end by 4 bases, with 16 bases between. This CDR3 reads CASIRRYTSTEAFF. CDR3 sequence (DNA): TGTGCCAGTATCCGTCGCTACACCTCCACTGAAGCTTTCTTT.